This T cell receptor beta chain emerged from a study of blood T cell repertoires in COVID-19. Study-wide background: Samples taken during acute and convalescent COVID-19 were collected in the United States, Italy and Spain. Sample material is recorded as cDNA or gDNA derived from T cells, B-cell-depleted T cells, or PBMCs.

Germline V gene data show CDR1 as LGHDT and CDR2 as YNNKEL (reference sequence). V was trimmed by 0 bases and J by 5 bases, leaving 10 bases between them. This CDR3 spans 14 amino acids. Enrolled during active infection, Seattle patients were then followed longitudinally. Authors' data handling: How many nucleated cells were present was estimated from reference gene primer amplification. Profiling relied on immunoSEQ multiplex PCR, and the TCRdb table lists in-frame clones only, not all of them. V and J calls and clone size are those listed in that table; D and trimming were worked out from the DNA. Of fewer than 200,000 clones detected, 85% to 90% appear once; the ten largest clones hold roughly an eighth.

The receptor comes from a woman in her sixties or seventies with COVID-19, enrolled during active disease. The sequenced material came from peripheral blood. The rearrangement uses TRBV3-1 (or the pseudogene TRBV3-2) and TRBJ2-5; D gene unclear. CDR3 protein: CASSQEARLETQYF. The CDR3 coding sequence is TGTGCCAGCAGCCAAGAAGCGAGGTTGGAGACCCAGTACTTC.